This TCR beta chain emerged from a study of a mutant IDH1 vaccine in newly diagnosed glioma. As for the study in general: Vaccine administration was initiated 4-6 weeks following radiotherapy alone, or with temozolomide cycles. Visit V12 was scheduled at week 35 and visit V13 at week 47. It was radiotherapy, temozolomide, or both that patients received previously, with most receiving both.

In the case of this clone: The antigen is not known.

This table comes from immunoSEQ multiplex PCR, and its TCRdb copy is limited to in-frame clones, with some not included. This sample yields 90,000 to 100,000 clones, of which just under 90% are seen a single time; approximately 0.8% belongs to the top ten. Time point indicated: week 47, end of study. All doses held 300 ug of mutant IDH1 20-mer peptide, with topical imiquimod. Germline trimming cut 5 bases from V and 4 bases from J; bases unmatched to any gene: 5. This CDR3 comprises 15 residues. Germline-derived CDR1 and CDR2 are MNHEY and SVGAGI. The clonotype originates from a woman aged 45 to 65 with glioma. Sample: PBMCs, taken from a glioma patient whose treatment included an IDH1 peptide vaccine. This rearrangement joins TRBV6-5 to TRBJ2-1; 10 nucleotides line up with TRBD2. CDR3 DNA: TGTGCCAGCAGTCGGACTAGCGGAGAGTACAATGAGCAGTTCTTC. It yields the protein CASSRTSGEYNEQFF.